This TCR beta chain was documented in a study of blood T cell repertoires in COVID-19. Study overall: Acute and convalescent COVID-19 samples came from the United States, Italy and Spain.

Patients in Seattle were enrolled during active infection, then followed longitudinally. V lost 7 bases and J 4 bases, leaving 17 bases between the germline ends. This CDR3 is 14 amino acids long. Germline CDR1 reads LNHDA; CDR2 reads SQIVND (reference sequence). Per the study methods: Estimation of nucleated cell counts relied on the amplification of reference gene primers. TCRdb's copy holds only in-frame clones and misses some; the assay was immunoSEQ multiplex PCR. The V and J calls and the clone size are those of that table, but D and trimming were determined from the DNA. The data contain about 290,000 clones, around 92% of them singletons.

Sequenced input: peripheral blood. The chain recombines TRBV19 with TRBJ2-7, with D perhaps TRBD1 (5 bases). The receptor was isolated from a woman between 25 and 40 years old with COVID-19, enrolled during active disease. For the CDR3, the DNA is TGTGCCAGTAAGGGGCAGGCCGATGAGTACGAGCAGTACTTC. Translating gives CASKGQADEYEQYF.